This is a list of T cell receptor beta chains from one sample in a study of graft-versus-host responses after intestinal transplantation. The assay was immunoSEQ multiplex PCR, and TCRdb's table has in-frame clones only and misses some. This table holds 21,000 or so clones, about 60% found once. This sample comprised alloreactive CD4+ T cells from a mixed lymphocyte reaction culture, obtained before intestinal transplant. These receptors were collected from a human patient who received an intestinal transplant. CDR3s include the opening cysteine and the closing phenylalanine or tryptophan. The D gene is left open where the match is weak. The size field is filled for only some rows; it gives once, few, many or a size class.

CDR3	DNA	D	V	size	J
CASSGAYEQYF	TGCGCCAGCAGCGGAGCCTACGAGCAGTACTTC	-	TRBV5-1	-	TRBJ2-7
CASSIGDRGQETQYF	TGTGCCAGTAGTATAGGGGACAGGGGGCAAGAGACCCAGTACTTC	TRBD1	TRBV19	once	TRBJ2-5
CAISVSGQETQYF	TGTGCCATCAGTGTCAGCGGCCAAGAGACCCAGTACTTC	-	TRBV10-3	-	TRBJ2-5
CASGRPADNNEQFF	TGCGCCAGCGGACGACCAGCGGATAACAATGAGCAGTTCTTC	-	TRBV5-1	once	TRBJ2-1
CASSPRQGWYEQYF	TGCGCCAGCAGCCCTAGACAGGGGTGGTACGAGCAGTACTTC	TRBD1	TRBV5-1	-	TRBJ2-7
CASSPAVQILYGYTF	TGTGCCAGCAGCCCCGCCGTGCAGATCCTCTATGGCTACACCTTC	-	TRBV6-1	-	TRBJ1-2
CASSLGDTGGRYF	TGTGCCAGCAGCTTAGGCGACACGGGGGGGCGGTATTTT	TRBD2	TRBV7-9	-	TRBJ2-3
CASSAGVVSNQPQHF	TGTGCCAGCAGCGCCGGTGTTGTTAGCAATCAGCCCCAGCATTTT	-	TRBV9	-	TRBJ1-5
CAISESQGGTEAFF	TGTGCCATCAGTGAGTCGCAGGGGGGCACTGAAGCTTTCTTT	TRBD1	TRBV10-3	few	TRBJ1-1
CASSVGASGGTDTQYF	TGTGCCAGCAGCGTAGGGGCTAGCGGGGGAACAGATACGCAGTATTTT	TRBD2	TRBV9	-	TRBJ2-3
CASSPGGSKSDTQYF	TGCGCCAGCAGCCCTGGTGGCAGTAAGTCGGATACGCAGTATTTT	-	TRBV5-1	-	TRBJ2-3
CASRPGQGNNEQFF	TGTGCCAGCAGACCGGGACAGGGCAACAATGAGCAGTTCTTC	TRBD1	TRBV6-1	-	TRBJ2-1
CASRHGSAIGTEAFF	TGTGCCAGCAGGCACGGTAGCGCTATAGGCACTGAAGCTTTCTTT	-	TRBV2	once	TRBJ1-1
CASSVEGARSTGELFF	TGTGCCAGCAGCGTAGAGGGGGCGCGGAGCACCGGGGAGCTGTTTTTT	TRBD1	TRBV9	-	TRBJ2-2
CASSARGQPLSGANVLTF	TGTGCCAGCAGCGCCCGCGGGCAGCCACTGTCTGGGGCCAACGTCCTGACTTTC	-	TRBV5-6	-	TRBJ2-6
CASSPRSDQPQHF	TGTGCCAGCTCACCAAGGAGCGATCAGCCCCAGCATTTT	-	TRBV18	-	TRBJ1-5
CASSPRLAGWETQYF	TGTGCCAGCAGCCCCCGACTAGCGGGGTGGGAGACCCAGTACTTC	TRBD2	TRBV6-6	-	TRBJ2-5
CASSFLGDRKNIQYF	TGCGCCAGCAGTTTCCTAGGGGACAGGAAAAACATTCAGTACTTC	TRBD1	TRBV5-1	few	TRBJ2-4
CASSRIRGLTEAFF	TGTGCCAGCTCACGCATCAGGGGGCTCACTGAAGCTTTCTTT	TRBD1	TRBV18	-	TRBJ1-1
CASSRYTEAFF	TGTGCCAGCAGTCGTTACACTGAAGCTTTCTTT	-	TRBV28	-	TRBJ1-1
CASSPRTSGMNTGELFF	TGTGCCAGCAGTCCCCGGACTAGCGGGATGAACACCGGGGAGCTGTTTTTT	TRBD2	TRBV28	-	TRBJ2-2
CASSRTGPNTGELFF	TGTGCCAGCAGCCGTACAGGGCCGAACACCGGGGAGCTGTTTTTT	-	TRBV7-3	few	TRBJ2-2
CAIGASGANVLTF	TGTGCCATAGGAGCCTCTGGGGCCAACGTCCTGACTTTC	-	TRBV2	-	TRBJ2-6
CASSPDRSGNTIYF	TGTGCCAGCAGCCCTGACAGATCCGGAAACACCATATATTTT	-	TRBV11-2	few	TRBJ1-3
CASSQGDLRYSEQFF	TGCGCCAGCAGCCAAGGGGACTTAAGGTATAGTGAGCAGTTCTTC	-	TRBV4-1	-	TRBJ2-1
CASSDGLPLYEQYF	TGTGCCAGCAGTGACGGACTACCCTTATACGAGCAGTACTTC	-	TRBV2	-	TRBJ2-7
CASRKPYNEQFF	TGTGCCAGCAGAAAGCCCTACAATGAGCAGTTCTTC	-	TRBV28	once	TRBJ2-1
CASSQGLYYEQYF	TGCGCCAGCAGCCAAGGTCTATACTACGAGCAGTACTTC	-	TRBV4-1	-	TRBJ2-7
CAINSRQENSPLHF	TGTGCCATCAACAGCCGACAGGAAAATTCACCCCTCCACTTT	-	TRBV10-3	-	TRBJ1-6
CASSELSRNTEAFF	TGTGCCAGCAGCGAACTTTCAAGAAACACTGAAGCTTTCTTT	-	TRBV9	few	TRBJ1-1
CASSSLPTANTGELFF	TGTGCCAGCAGTTCCCTTCCCACAGCCAACACCGGGGAGCTGTTTTTT	-	TRBV27	once	TRBJ2-2
CASSLVTGPGTYGYTF	TGTGCCAGCAGCTTAGTCACAGGGCCTGGAACCTATGGCTACACCTTC	-	TRBV7-8	-	TRBJ1-2
CASSQVAQRGGTDTQYF	TGTGCCAGCAGCCAAGTCGCCCAGCGGGGGGGCACAGATACGCAGTATTTT	TRBD2	TRBV4-2	-	TRBJ2-3
CASSQSSGGYHEQYF	TGCGCCAGCAGCCAATCTAGCGGGGGGTACCACGAGCAGTACTTC	TRBD2	TRBV4-3	-	TRBJ2-7
CASSTLRTASEAFF	TGTGCCAGCAGTACTCTACGGACAGCTTCTGAAGCTTTCTTT	-	TRBV2	-	TRBJ1-1
CATRNSGLGKETQYF	TGTGCCACCCGCAATTCGGGACTAGGGAAAGAGACCCAGTACTTC	TRBD2	TRBV19	-	TRBJ2-5
CASSDRGMAYEQYF	TGTGCCAGCAGCGACAGGGGGATGGCCTACGAGCAGTACTTC	TRBD1	TRBV6-6	-	TRBJ2-7
CASKPGHHSNQPQHF	TGTGCCAGCAAACCGGGACATCATAGCAATCAGCCCCAGCATTTT	-	TRBV6-1	medium-sized	TRBJ1-5
CASTWGLSPHEQYF	TGTGCCAGCACCTGGGGGCTATCCCCCCACGAGCAGTACTTC	-	TRBV11-2	once	TRBJ2-7
CASSTTGTSGTYEQYF	TGTGCCAGTAGTACCACCGGGACTAGCGGAACCTACGAGCAGTACTTC	TRBD2	TRBV19	once	TRBJ2-7
CATSRDWRGGYEQYF	TGTGCCACCAGCAGAGATTGGAGGGGCGGCTACGAGCAGTACTTC	-	TRBV15	few	TRBJ2-7
CASSLGTRSTNEKLFF	TGCGCCAGCAGCTTGGGGACTCGATCAACTAATGAAAAACTGTTTTTT	-	TRBV5-1	few	TRBJ1-4
CASSLLEGQGIYEQYF	TGTGCCAGCAGCCTTTTAGAGGGACAGGGGATCTACGAGCAGTACTTC	TRBD1	TRBV4-2	-	TRBJ2-7
CASSLEGPDTQYF	TGTGCCAGCAGCTTAGAGGGGCCAGATACGCAGTATTTT	-	TRBV7-2	-	TRBJ2-3